These T cell receptor beta chains were read from a single sample in a study of T cells in Graves' hyperthyroidism and ophthalmopathy. TCRdb recomputed calls from the multiplex PCR reads with MiXCR, one row per CDR3 protein. The sample gives 350,000 to 400,000 distinct CDR3 sequences, about 20% of which show up once; about 3.5% is in the top ten. Source material: blood. These receptor sequences come from a woman aged 18 to 35 with Graves' hyperthyroidism. Both conserved end residues are trimmed from each CDR3.

TRBV12-3/TRBV12-4 ASSSNRYQETQY
TRBV29-1 SLGTGRNTEAF
TRBV6-5 ASRILPSTGELF
TRBV5-1 ASSSQTVATQY
TRBV6-5 ASSYAFQTVQRETQY
TRBV6-1 ASRGPASNQPQH
TRBV19 ASYSRPGRIFYEQY
TRBV6-1 ASSEGGGAGQPQH
TRBV7-2 ASREGLGTEAF
TRBV2 ASTEPGGAGETQY
TRBV12-3/TRBV12-4 ASSPDGDYGYT
TRBV24-1 ATSDTQGNLETQY
TRBV12-3/TRBV12-4 ASTEGGQGAGQPQH
TRBV12-3/TRBV12-4 ASSSRGGYT
TRBV3-1 ASSQELEDRGGGNQPQH
TRBV5-1 ASSLWTGPHYEQY
TRBV12-3/TRBV12-4 ASSLKGFDLGYT
TRBV9 ASSARDRGPTYGYT
TRBV2 ASSKEGVYNQPQH
TRBV28 ASRGYSYEQY
TRBV2 ASSDQSRIRGRNTEAF
TRBV24-1 ATSDFGQGRNVLT
TRBV4-1 ASSQGTNQPQH
TRBV6-1 ASSVGVSSGNTIY
TRBV11-1 ASSSSSGLAGGETQY
TRBV4-1 ASSQMGTNTEAF
TRBV24-1 ATSLSGTRNTEAF
TRBV28 ASSLGGRGRDYGYT
TRBV27 ASSSLGEYEQY
TRBV12-3/TRBV12-4 ASSAGGGGWNTEAF
TRBV9 ASSVEGGGGQETQY
TRBV6-1 ASRSDRGYGYT
TRBV13 ASSPRDGLYEQY
TRBV10-3 AISELATVNSYEQY
TRBV6-1 ASSAKGGKSHGYT
TRBV12-3/TRBV12-4 ASSLQVVNSPLH
TRBV4-1 ASSRLLQGRNQPQH
TRBV5-4 ASSSHFSAGGYGYT
TRBV20-1 SAPRTGTNQPQH
TRBV29-1 SVPKVDIGTESYEQY
TRBV10-1 ASSEESSGEGYEQY
TRBV12-3/TRBV12-4 ASSGGQGRSGQPQH